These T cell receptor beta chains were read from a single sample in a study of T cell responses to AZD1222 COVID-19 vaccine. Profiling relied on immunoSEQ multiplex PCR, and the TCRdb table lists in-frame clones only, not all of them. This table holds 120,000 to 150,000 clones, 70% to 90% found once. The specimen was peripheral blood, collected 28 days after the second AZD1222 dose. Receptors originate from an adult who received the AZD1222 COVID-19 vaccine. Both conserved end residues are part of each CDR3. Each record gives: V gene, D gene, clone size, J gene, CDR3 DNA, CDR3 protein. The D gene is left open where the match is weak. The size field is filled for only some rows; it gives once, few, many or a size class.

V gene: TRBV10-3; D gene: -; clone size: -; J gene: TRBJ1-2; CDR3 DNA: TGTGCCATCAGTCCCGGGCCAAATCCTATCTATGGCTACACCTTC; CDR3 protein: CAISPGPNPIYGYTF
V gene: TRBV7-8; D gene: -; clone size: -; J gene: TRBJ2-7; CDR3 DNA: TGTGCCAGCAGCCGAGGCCCTCAGGGCTCGCCGCTCTCCTACGAGCAGTACTTC; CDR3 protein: CASSRGPQGSPLSYEQYF
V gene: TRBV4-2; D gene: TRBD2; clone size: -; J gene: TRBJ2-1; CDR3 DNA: TGTGCCAGCAGCCAACTAGCGGGCAATGAGCAGTTCTTC; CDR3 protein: CASSQLAGNEQFF
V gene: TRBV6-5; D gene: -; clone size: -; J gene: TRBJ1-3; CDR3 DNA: TGTGCCAGCAGTTACAGCGATCTTGGAAACACCATATATTTT; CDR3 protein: CASSYSDLGNTIYF
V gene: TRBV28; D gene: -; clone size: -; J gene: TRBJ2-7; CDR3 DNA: TGTGCCAGCAGTCCTCTAGTCTACGAGCAGTACTTC; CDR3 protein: CASSPLVYEQYF
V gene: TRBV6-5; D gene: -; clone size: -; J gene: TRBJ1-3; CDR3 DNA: TGTGCCAGCATCGGAACAGGGTCTGGAAACACCATATATTTT; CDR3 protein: CASIGTGSGNTIYF
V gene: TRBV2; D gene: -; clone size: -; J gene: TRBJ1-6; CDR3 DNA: TGTGCCAGCAGGGTAGACGAGAGCTCCTATAATTCACCCCTCCACTTT; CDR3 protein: CASRVDESSYNSPLHF
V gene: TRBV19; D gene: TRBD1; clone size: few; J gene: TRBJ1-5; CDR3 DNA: TGTGCCAGTAGCATGACAGGGCACAATCAGCCCCAGCATTTT; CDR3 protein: CASSMTGHNQPQHF
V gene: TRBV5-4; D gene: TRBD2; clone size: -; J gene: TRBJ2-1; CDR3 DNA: TGTGCCAGCAGCCCGGGGACTAGCCGCACCCTCAATGAGCAGTTCTTC; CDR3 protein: CASSPGTSRTLNEQFF
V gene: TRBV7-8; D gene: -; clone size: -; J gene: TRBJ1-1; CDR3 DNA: TGTGCCAGCAGATCTGGGGTTGTATCGAACACTGAAGCTTTCTTT; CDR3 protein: CASRSGVVSNTEAFF
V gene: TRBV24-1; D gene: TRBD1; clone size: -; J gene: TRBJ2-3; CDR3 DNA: TGTGCCACCAGTGATGTGACAGGGGGCGGCACAGATACGCAGTATTTT; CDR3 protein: CATSDVTGGGTDTQYF
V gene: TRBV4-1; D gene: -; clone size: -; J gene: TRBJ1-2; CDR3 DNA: TGCGCCAGCAGTCAAGATCTGGGAAGGGTTTATGGCTACACCTTC; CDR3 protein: CASSQDLGRVYGYTF
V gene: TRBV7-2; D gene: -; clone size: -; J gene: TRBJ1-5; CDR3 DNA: TGTGCCAGCAGCCCTATAGCGGTCTCCAATCAGCCCCAGCATTTT; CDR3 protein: CASSPIAVSNQPQHF
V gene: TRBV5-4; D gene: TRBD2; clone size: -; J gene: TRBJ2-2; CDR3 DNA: TGTGCCAGCACCACGGGACTAGCGGGAGTTGAGACCGGGGAGCTGTTTTTT; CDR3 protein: CASTTGLAGVETGELFF
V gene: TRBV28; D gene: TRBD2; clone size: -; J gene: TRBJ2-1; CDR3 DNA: TGTGCCAGCACCCTTGGGGGGGGGTTCGTCAATGAGCAGTTCTTC; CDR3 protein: CASTLGGGFVNEQFF
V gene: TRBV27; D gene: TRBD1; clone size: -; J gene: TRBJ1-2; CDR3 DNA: TGTGCCAGCACCCGGACAGGGGGCAGTGATAACTATGGCTACACCTTC; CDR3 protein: CASTRTGGSDNYGYTF
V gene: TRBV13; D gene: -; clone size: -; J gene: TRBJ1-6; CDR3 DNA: TGTGCCAGCAGCTTATCCCAGGGGATGGGAAAATCACCCCTCCACTTT; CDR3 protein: CASSLSQGMGKSPLHF
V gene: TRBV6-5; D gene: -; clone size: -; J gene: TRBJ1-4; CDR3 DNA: TGTGCCAGCAGTTACCTCCCCCTTTCAACTAATGAAAAACTGTTTTTT; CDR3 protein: CASSYLPLSTNEKLFF
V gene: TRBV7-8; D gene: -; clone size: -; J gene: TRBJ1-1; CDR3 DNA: TGTGCCAGCAGCTCTCAGTCATACGGGGGTACTGAAGCTTTCTTT; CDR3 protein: CASSSQSYGGTEAFF
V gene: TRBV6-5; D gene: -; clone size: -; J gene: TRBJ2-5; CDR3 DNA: TGTGCCAGCAGAGACAGGTTTAGAGAGACCCAGTACTTC; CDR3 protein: CASRDRFRETQYF
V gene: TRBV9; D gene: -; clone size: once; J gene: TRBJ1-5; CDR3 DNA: TGTGCCAGCAGCGAGGGACAATGGAATCAGCCCCAGCATTTT; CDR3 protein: CASSEGQWNQPQHF
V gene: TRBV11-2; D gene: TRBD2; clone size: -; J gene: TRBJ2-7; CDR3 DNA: TGTGCCAGCAGCTTTTCAACTAGCGGGACTTACGAGCAGTACTTC; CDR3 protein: CASSFSTSGTYEQYF
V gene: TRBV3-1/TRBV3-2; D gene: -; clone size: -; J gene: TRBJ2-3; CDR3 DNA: TGTGCCAGCAGCCTCTCCCAGTCAATCGGTACGCAGTATTTT; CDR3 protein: CASSLSQSIGTQYF
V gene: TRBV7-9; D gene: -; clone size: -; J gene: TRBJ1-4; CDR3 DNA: TGTGCCAGCAGCCAAAAATCCGGGGCAGAGTATGAAAAACTGTTTTTT; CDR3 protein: CASSQKSGAEYEKLFF
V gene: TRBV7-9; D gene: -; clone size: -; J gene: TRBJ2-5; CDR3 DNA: TGTGCCAGCCAAGGGGGGACCGGGTCGTGGGAGACCCAGTACTTC; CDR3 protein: CASQGGTGSWETQYF
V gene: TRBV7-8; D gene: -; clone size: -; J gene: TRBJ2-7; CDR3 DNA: TGTGCCAGCAGCTCGGGACCCGGGAACGAGCAGTACTTC; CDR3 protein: CASSSGPGNEQYF
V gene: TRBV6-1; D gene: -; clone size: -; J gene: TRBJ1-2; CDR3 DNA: TGTGCCAGCAGTGAAGAGCGGCAGGAGAACTATGGCTACACCTTC; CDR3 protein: CASSEERQENYGYTF
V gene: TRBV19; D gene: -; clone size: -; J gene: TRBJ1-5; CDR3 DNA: TGTGCCAGTAGTATAGTTGCCGCCTACAATCAGCCCCAGCATTTT; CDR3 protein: CASSIVAAYNQPQHF
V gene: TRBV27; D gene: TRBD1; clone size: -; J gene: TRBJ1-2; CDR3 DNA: TGTGCCAGCAGTTTATCTTGGACAGGGAGTGGCTACACCTTC; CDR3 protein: CASSLSWTGSGYTF
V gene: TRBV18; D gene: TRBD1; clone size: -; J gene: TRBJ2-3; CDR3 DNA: TGTGCCAGCTCACCGACCCGGGACAGAAGCACAGATACGCAGTATTTT; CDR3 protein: CASSPTRDRSTDTQYF
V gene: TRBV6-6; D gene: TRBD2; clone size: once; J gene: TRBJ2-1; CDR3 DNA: TGTGCCAGCAACCTTGAGGGACTAGGAAATGAGCAGTTCTTC; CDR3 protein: CASNLEGLGNEQFF
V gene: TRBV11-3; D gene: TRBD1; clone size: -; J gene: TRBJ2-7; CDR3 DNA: TGTGCCAGCAGCTTAGACGGAGACAGGGATGGCGAGCAGTACTTC; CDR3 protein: CASSLDGDRDGEQYF
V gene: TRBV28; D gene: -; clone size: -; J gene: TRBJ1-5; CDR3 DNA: TGTGCCAGCAGCGGGAGGCGTTATAGCAATCGGCCCCAGCATTTT; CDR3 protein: CASSGRRYSNRPQHF
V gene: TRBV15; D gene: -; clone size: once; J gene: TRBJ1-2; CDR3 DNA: TGTGCCACCAGCAGAGTTGGGGAACCCTATGGCTACACCTTC; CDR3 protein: CATSRVGEPYGYTF
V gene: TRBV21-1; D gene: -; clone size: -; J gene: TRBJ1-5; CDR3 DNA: TGTGCCAGCAAAGACAGGGAGCGACAGCCCCAGCATTTT; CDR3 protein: CASKDRERQPQHF
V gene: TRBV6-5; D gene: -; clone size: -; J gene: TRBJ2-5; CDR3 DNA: TGTGCAAGCAGAGGGTGGGAGACCCAGTACTTC; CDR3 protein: CASRGWETQYF
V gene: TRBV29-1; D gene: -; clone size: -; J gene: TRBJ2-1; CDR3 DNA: TGCAGCGTGAGGCCGAGCTCCTACAATGAGCAGTTCTTC; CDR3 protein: CSVRPSSYNEQFF
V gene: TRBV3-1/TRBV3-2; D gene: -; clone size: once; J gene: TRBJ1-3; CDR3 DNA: TGTGCCAGCAGCCAACCACAGACTAGCTCTGGAAACACCATATATTTT; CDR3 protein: CASSQPQTSSGNTIYF
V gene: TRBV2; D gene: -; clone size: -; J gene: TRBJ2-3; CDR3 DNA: TGTGCCAGCAGGAGGGGTGGGGGGACAGATACGCAGTATTTT; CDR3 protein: CASRRGGGTDTQYF
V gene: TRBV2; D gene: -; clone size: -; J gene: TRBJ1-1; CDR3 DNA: TGTGCCAGTTCTACAGAGATGAACACTGAAGCTTTCTTT; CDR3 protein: CASSTEMNTEAFF
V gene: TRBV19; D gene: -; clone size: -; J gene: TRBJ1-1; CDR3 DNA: TGTGCCAGTAGTATCAGCGGGAACACTGAAGCTTTCTTT; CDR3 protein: CASSISGNTEAFF
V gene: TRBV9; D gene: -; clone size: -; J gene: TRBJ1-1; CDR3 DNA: TGTGCCAGCAGCGTCGCCATGGCGGGGGACACTGAAGCTTTCTTT; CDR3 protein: CASSVAMAGDTEAFF
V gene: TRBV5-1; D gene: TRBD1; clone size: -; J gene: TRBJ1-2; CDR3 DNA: TGCGCCAGCAGCTCCCCCGCTGCGACAGGGGTAGGTGGCTACACCTTC; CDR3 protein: CASSSPAATGVGGYTF
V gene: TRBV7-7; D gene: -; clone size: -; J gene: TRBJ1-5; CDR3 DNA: TGTGCTAGCAGCCACGGCCGTGGGAATCAGCCCCAGCATTTT; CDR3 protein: CASSHGRGNQPQHF
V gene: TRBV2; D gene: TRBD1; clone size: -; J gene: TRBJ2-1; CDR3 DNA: TGTGCCAGCAGTGTCGACAGGGGAAATGAGCAGTTCTTC; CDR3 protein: CASSVDRGNEQFF
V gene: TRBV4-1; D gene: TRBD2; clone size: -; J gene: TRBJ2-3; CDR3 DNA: TGCGCCAGCAGCCGACTAGCGGGAGAAGGCGATACGCAGTATTTT; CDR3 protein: CASSRLAGEGDTQYF
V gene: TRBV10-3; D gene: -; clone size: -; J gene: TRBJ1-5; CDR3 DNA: TGTGCCATCAGCCCGACAGGAGAACAGCCCCAGCATTTT; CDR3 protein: CAISPTGEQPQHF
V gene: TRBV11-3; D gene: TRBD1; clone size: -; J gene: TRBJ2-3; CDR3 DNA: TGTGCCAGCAGCCCGACAGGGGTCGATACGCAGTATTTT; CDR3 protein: CASSPTGVDTQYF
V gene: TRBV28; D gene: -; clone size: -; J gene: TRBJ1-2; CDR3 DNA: TGTGCCAGCAGAACGACGGGCAGGGCCTATGGCTACACCTTC; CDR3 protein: CASRTTGRAYGYTF
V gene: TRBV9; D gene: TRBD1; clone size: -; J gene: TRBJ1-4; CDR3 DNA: TGTGCCAGCAGCGTAGGACAGGGTTTTAATGAAAAACTGTTTTTT; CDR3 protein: CASSVGQGFNEKLFF
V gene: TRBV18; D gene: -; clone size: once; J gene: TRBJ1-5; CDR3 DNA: TGTGCCAGCTCATTCGACAGTTATAGCAATCAGCCCCAGCATTTT; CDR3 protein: CASSFDSYSNQPQHF